This T cell receptor (beta chain) originates from a study of blood T cell repertoires in COVID-19. Overall study: Some COVID-19 samples were acute and others convalescent; all came from the United States, Italy and Spain. The analysed material was cDNA or gDNA that came from T cells, B-cell-depleted T cells, or PBMCs.

Cohort assignment relied on participant-reported clinical history. Per the study methods: By means of reference gene primer amplification, nucleated cell counts were estimated. This table comes from immunoSEQ multiplex PCR, and its TCRdb copy is limited to in-frame clones, with some not included. The DNA was the basis for D and trimming; V, J and clone size are from that table. The table includes 250,000 to 300,000 clones, roughly 93% detected once. Trimming removed 0 bases from V and 4 bases from J, with 9 bases in between. CDR3 length equals 13 residues. Germline V gene lookup returns CDR1 GTSNPN and CDR2 SVGIG (reference sequence).

The sequenced sample was PBMCs or T cells enriched from blood (not recorded which). V is TRBV30 and J is TRBJ1-2, with unresolved D. The sequence derives from a woman in her thirties or forties with acute COVID-19. This chain's CDR3 is CAWSVTFTYGYTF. In nucleotides, the CDR3 is TGTGCCTGGAGTGTAACTTTCACCTATGGCTACACCTTC.